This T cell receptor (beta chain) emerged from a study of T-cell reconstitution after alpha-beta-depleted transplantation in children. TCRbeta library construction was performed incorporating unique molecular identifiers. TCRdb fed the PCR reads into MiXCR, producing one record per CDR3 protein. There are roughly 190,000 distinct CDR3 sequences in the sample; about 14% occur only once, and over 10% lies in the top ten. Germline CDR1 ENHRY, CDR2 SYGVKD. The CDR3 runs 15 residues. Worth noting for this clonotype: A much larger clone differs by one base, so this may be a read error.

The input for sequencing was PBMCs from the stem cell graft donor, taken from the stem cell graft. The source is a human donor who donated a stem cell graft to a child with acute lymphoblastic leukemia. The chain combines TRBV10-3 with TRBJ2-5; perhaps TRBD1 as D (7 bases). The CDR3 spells CAVSDLAGGQETQYF. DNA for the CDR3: TGTGCCGTCAGTGATTTGGCAGGGGGGCAAGAGACCCAGTACTTC.